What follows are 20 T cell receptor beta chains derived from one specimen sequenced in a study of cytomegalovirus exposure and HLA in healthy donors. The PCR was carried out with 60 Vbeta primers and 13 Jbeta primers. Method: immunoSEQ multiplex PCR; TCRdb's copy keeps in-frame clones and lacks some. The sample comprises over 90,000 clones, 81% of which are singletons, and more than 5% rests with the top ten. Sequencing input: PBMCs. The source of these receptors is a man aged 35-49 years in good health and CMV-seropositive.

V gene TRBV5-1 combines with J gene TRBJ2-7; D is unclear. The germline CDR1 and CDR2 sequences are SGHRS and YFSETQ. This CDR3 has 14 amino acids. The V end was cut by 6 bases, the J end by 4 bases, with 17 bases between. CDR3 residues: CASKPRGSDYEQYF. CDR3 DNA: TGCGCCAGCAAGCCCCGAGGATCCGATTACGAGCAGTACTTC.

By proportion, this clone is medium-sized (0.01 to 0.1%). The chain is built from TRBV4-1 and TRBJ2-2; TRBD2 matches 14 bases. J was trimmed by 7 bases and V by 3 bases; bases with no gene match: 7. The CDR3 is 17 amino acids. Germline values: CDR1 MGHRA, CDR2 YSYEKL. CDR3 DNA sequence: TGCGCCAGCAGCCACGGGACTAGCGGGAGTGTCGGCGGGGAGCTGTTTTTT. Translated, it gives CASSHGTSGSVGGELFF.

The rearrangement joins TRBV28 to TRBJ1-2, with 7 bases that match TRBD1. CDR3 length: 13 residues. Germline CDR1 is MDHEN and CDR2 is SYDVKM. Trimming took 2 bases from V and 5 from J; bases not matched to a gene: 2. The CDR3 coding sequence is TGTGCCAGCAGTTTAGGGACAGAGTATGGCTACACCTTC. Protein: CASSLGTEYGYTF.

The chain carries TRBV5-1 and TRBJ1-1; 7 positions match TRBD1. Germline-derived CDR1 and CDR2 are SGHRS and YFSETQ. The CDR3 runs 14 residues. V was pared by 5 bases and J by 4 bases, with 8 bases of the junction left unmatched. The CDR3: CASRDTTGATEAFF. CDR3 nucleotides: TGCGCCAGCAGGGACACCACAGGGGCCACTGAAGCTTTCTTT. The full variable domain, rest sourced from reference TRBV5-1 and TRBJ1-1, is KAGVTQTPRYLIKTRGQQVTLSCSPISGHRSVSWYQQTPGQGLQFLFEYFSETQRNKGNFPGRFSGRQFSNSRSEMNVSTLELGDSALYLCASRDTTGATEAFFGQGTRLTVV.

CDR3 loop: CASSPPTRTGELFF. For the CDR3, the DNA is TGTGCCAGCAGCCCACCCACGAGGACCGGGGAGCTGTTTTTT. The chain couples TRBV7-2 to TRBJ2-2; D is ambiguous. CDR1 and CDR2 from the germline V gene are SGHTA and FQGNSA. The CDR3 spans 14 residues. Trimming pared 5 bases from V and 5 bases from J, leaving 12 bases between.

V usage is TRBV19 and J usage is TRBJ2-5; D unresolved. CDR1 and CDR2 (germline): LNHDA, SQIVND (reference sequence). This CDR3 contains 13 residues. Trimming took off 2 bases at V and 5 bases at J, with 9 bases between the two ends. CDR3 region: CASSIMIGETQYF. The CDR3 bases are TGTGCCAGTAGTATAATGATCGGGGAGACCCAGTACTTC.

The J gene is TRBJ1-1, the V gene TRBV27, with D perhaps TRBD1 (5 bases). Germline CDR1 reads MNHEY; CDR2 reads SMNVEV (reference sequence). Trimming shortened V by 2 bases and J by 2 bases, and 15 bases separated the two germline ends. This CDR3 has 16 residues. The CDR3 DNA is TGTGCCAGCAGTTTAAGGGTGGCGGGGCTAAACACTGAAGCTTTCTTT. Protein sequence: CASSLRVAGLNTEAFF.

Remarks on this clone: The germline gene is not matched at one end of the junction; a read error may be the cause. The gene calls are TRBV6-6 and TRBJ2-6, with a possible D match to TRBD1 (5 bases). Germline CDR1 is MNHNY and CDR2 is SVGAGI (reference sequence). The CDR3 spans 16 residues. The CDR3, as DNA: TGTGCCAGCAGTTACAATCCATTCTCTGGGGCCAACGGCCTGACTTTC. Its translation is CASSYNPFSGANGLTF.

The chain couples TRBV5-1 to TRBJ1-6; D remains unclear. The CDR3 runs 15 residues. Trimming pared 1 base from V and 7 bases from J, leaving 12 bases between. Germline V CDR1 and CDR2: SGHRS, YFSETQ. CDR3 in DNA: TGCGCCAGCAGCTTGAAGCCAGGAGGGAATTCACCCCTCCACTTT. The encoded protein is CASSLKPGGNSPLHF.

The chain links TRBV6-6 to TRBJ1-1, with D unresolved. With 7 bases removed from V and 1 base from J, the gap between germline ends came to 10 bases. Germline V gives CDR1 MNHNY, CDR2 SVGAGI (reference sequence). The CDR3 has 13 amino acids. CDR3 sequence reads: CASTQTKNTEAFF. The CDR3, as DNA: TGTGCCAGCACCCAGACAAAGAACACTGAAGCTTTCTTT.

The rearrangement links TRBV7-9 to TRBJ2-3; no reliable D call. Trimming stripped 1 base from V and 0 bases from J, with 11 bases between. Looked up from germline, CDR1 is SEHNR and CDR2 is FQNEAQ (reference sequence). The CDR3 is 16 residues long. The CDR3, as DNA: TGTGCCAGCAGCTTAGGATCAGGATCTAGCACAGATACGCAGTATTTT. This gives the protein CASSLGSGSSTDTQYF.

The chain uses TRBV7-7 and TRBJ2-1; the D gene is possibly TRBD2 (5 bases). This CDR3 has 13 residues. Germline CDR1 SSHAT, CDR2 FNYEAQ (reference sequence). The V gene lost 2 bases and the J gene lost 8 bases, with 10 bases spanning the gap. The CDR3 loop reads CASSLSERYEQFF. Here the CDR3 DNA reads TGTGCCAGCAGCTTATCCGAGCGGTATGAGCAGTTCTTC.

DNA of the CDR3: TGTGCCAGCGCCCCGATGGAAGCGGGGGGAGCTTGGTACGAGCAGTACTTC. This translates into CASAPMEAGGAWYEQYF. The rearrangement uses TRBV7-2 and TRBJ2-7; 9 bases are shared with TRBD2. Germline values: CDR1 SGHTA, CDR2 FQGNSA. The CDR3 consists of 17 residues. Trimming took 8 bases from V and 4 from J; bases not matched to a gene: 18.

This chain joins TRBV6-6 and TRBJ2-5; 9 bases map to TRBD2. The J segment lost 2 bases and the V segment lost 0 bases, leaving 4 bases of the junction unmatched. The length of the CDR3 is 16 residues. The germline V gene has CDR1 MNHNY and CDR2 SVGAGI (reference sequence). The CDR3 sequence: CASSYSPAGGQETQYF. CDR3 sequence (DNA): TGTGCCAGCAGTTACTCCCCAGCGGGAGGTCAAGAGACCCAGTACTTC.

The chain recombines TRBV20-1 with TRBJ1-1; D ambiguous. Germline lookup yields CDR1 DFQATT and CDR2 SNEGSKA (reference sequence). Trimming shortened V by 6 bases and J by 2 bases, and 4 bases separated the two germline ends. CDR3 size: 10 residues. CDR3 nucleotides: TGCAGTGCCTACAACACTGAAGCTTTCTTT. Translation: CSAYNTEAFF.

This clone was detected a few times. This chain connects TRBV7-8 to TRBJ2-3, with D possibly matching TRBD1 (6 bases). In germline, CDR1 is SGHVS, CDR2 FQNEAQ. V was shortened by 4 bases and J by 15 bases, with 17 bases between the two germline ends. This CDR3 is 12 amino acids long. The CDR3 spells CASSYRVGINYF. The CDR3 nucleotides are TGTGCCAGCAGCTACAGGGTGGGGATTAACTATTTT.

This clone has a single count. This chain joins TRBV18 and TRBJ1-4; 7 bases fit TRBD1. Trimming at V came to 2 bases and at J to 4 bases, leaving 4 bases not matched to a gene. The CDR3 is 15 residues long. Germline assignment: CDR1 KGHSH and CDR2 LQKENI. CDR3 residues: CASSPTGQYNEKLFF. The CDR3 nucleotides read TGTGCCAGCTCACCAACGGGACAGTATAATGAAAAACTGTTTTTT.

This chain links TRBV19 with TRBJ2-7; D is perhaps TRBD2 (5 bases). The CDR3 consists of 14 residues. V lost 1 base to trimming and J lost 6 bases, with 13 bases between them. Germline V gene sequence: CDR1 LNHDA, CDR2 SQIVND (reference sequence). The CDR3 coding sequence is TGTGCCAGTAGTATAGTGGCAGCCCGGGGCGAGCAGTACTTC. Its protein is CASSIVAARGEQYF. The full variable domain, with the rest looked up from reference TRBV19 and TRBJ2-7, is DGGITQSPKYLFRKEGQNVTLSCEQNLNHDAMYWYRQDPGQGLRLIYYSQIVNDFQKGDIAEGYSVSREKKESFPLTVTSAQKNPTAFYLCASSIVAARGEQYFGPGTRLTVT.

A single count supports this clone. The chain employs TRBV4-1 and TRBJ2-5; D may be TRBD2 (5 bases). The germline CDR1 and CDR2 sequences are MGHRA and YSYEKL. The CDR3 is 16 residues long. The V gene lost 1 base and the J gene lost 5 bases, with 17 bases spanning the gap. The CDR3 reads CASSQAPGVGSETQYF. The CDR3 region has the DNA TGCGCCAGCAGCCAAGCCCCGGGTGTAGGGAGCGAGACCCAGTACTTC.

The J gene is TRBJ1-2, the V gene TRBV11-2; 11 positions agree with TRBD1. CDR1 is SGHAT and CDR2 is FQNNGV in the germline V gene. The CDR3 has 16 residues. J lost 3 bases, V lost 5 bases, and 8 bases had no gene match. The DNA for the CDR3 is TGTGCCAGCAGCCATAACCCGGGACAGGGGGACTATGGCTACACCTTC. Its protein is CASSHNPGQGDYGYTF.